The 24 T cell receptor beta chains reported below all come from one sample, sequenced in a study of blood T cells in healthy people across ages. The authors ran a second PCR of about 6 to 11 cycles using a sample-barcoded 5' primer and a J-beta primer mix. TCRdb reanalysed the 5' RACE reads using MiXCR and keeps one entry per CDR3 protein. Of about 1.4 million distinct CDR3 sequences listed, around 55% were seen once; the top ten hold 5% to 7%. The material sequenced was blood. These receptors were collected from a man in his late teens or twenties in good health.

In its sample, this clonotype was seen a few times. The chain links TRBV10-3 to TRBJ2-5; 8 nucleotides align to TRBD2. V was clipped by 6 bases and J by 11 bases; unmatched bases: 11. This CDR3 comprises 13 residues. CDR1 and CDR2 (germline): ENHRY, SYGVKD. CDR3 coding DNA: TGTGCCATCAGGCGCGGGGGGCCCAATGAGCAGTACTTC. Translating it yields CAIRRGGPNEQYF.

This clonotype has a single count. The gene calls are TRBV30 and TRBJ2-2; 14 nucleotides agree with TRBD2. V gave up 8 bases and J gave up 4 bases; unmatched junction bases: 15. CDR3 length: 18 amino acids. Germline CDR1 reads GTSNPN; CDR2 reads SVGIG (reference sequence). Here the CDR3 reads CAADPTSGRAVFTGELFF. As DNA, the CDR3 is TGTGCCGCCGACCCGACTAGCGGGAGGGCGGTCTTCACCGGGGAGCTGTTTTTT.

The genes are TRBV28 and TRBJ2-7; D is unclear. Trimming took 5 bases from V and 3 from J, leaving 11 bases between them. CDR1 is MDHEN, CDR2 SYDVKM, per germline. The CDR3 is made up of 13 amino acids. DNA of the CDR3: TGTGCCAGCAGTGTGGGCATTCACTACGAGCAGTACTTC. Residues: CASSVGIHYEQYF.

The rearrangement joins TRBV25-1 to TRBJ2-7; D is tentatively TRBD1 or TRBD2 (5 bases each). Between the trimmed V and J ends, which lost 3 bases and 12 bases, there was a span of 21 bases. The CDR3 loop spans 14 amino acids. The germline V gene encodes CDR1 MGHDK and CDR2 SYGVNS. CDR3 DNA sequence: TGTGCCAGCAGTGAGGGGGTCATATCCGGCCCGTGGTACTTC. Translating gives CASSEGVISGPWYF.

The rearrangement joins TRBV4-1 to TRBJ2-5; weak D call: TRBD1 (7 bases). The DNA end favors TRBJ2-7, so the J call may be wrong. The CDR3 is 15 amino acids. Germline V gene sequence: CDR1 MGHRA, CDR2 YSYEKL. The CDR3 region has the DNA TGCGCCAGCAGCCTACAGACTAGAGGGGGCCGCGAGCAGTACTTC. Translated, it gives CASSLQTRGGREQYF.

The V call is TRBV27, the J call TRBJ2-5, with 7 bases aligning to TRBD1. The better agreement between TRBJ2-7 and the DNA end casts doubt on the J call. This CDR3 region has 14 residues. Germline V lookup: CDR1 MNHEY, CDR2 SMNVEV (reference sequence). The CDR3 region is CASSPLQGPGEQYF. In DNA, the CDR3 is TGTGCCAGCAGTCCCTTACAGGGGCCGGGCGAGCAGTACTTC.

V is TRBV11-2 and J is TRBJ1-1; D possibly corresponds to TRBD1 (6 bases). The CDR3 covers 15 residues. CDR1 and CDR2 from the germline V gene are SGHAT and FQNNGV. With 1 base removed from V and 2 bases from J, the gap between germline ends came to 11 bases. Written as DNA, the CDR3 is TGTGCCAGCAGCTTAGCCAGGGGCCATAACACTGAAGCTTTCTTT. The encoded protein is CASSLARGHNTEAFF.

V usage is TRBV20-1 and J usage is TRBJ1-5; possible D gene TRBD1, 6 bases. The CDR3 contains 17 residues. Germline-derived CDR1 and CDR2 are DFQATT and SNEGSKA (reference sequence). V gave up 3 bases and J gave up 6 bases, with 24 bases separating them. This CDR3 reads CSASLGHHGGRGQPQHF. DNA of the CDR3: TGCAGTGCTAGCCTCGGACACCACGGGGGCAGAGGTCAGCCCCAGCATTTT.

This clonotype has only a few counts. V and J are TRBV28 and TRBJ2-1, with 11 bases fitting TRBD2. There are 15 residues in the CDR3. Germline V gene lookup returns CDR1 MDHEN and CDR2 SYDVKM. V lost 6 bases and J lost 8; bases outside the gene matches: 9. CDR3 amino acids: CASSLGLAGGYEQFF. In DNA form, the CDR3 reads TGTGCCAGCAGCCTCGGATTAGCGGGGGGGTATGAGCAGTTCTTC.

In the case of this clonotype: At one of its ends the junction is not consistent with the germline gene, which may arise from a read error. The chain has TRBV6-5 and TRBJ2-7; D call uncertain. From germline, CDR1 is MNHEY and CDR2 SVGAGI. The CDR3 is made up of 14 amino acids. The CDR3 nucleotides read TGTGCCAGCAGTCACTCTATTAACCGGTACGAGCAGTACTTC. Its translation: CASSHSINRYEQYF.

This sequence joins TRBV20-1 and TRBJ2-7; 10 bases align to TRBD2. The CDR3 covers 16 residues. CDR1 and CDR2 (germline): DFQATT, SNEGSKA (reference sequence). V trimming: 3 bases; J trimming: 4 bases; junction bases outside the gene matches: 12. CDR3 DNA: TGCAGTGCTAGTTTAGAAGCGGGAGGGCCTAGGTACGAGCAGTACTTC. This gives the protein CSASLEAGGPRYEQYF.

The chain links TRBV29-1 to TRBJ2-5; 13 nucleotides line up with TRBD2. The CDR3 contains 14 residues. CDR1 and CDR2 from the germline V gene are SQVTM and ANQGSEA. The V segment lost 7 bases and the J segment 5 bases; nucleotides outside the gene matches: 7. The CDR3 spells CSARTSGSGETQYF. DNA of the CDR3: TGCAGCGCTAGGACTAGCGGGAGTGGTGAGACCCAGTACTTC.

The chain combines TRBV29-1 with TRBJ1-2; D possibly corresponds to TRBD1 (6 bases). The V gene lost 7 bases and the J gene lost 8 bases, with 20 bases spanning the gap. The CDR3 contains 13 residues. Germline loops: CDR1 SQVTM, CDR2 ANQGSEA. The CDR3 DNA sequence: TGCAGCGAGAAGAGGGAAGGGGACAAAGGCTACACCTTC. Translating gives CSEKREGDKGYTF. Drawing the rest from reference TRBV29-1 and TRBJ1-2, the complete variable domain is SAVISQKPSRDICQRGTSLTIQCQVDSQVTMMFWYRQQPGQSLTLIATANQGSEATYESGFVIDKFPISRPNLTFSTLTVSNMSPEDSSIYLCSEKREGDKGYTFGSGTRLTVV.

Remarks on this clonotype: An end of the junction does not agree with germline; a read error may underlie this. This chain connects TRBV20-1 to TRBJ2-5, with D possibly being TRBD2 (6 bases). Germline CDR1 is DFQATT and CDR2 is SNEGSKA (reference sequence). CDR3 size: 13 residues. CDR3 coding DNA: TGCAGTGCTAGGTTGAGCGGGCAAGAAACCCAGTACTTC. Translation gives CSARLSGQETQYF.

In its sample, this clonotype was seen a few times. V usage is TRBV13 and J usage is TRBJ2-1; D possibly uses TRBD1 or TRBD2 (6 bases each). Trimming removed 8 bases at V and 4 bases at J, with 15 bases between. The CDR3 has 14 amino acids. CDR1 and CDR2 from the germline V gene are PRHDT and FYEKMQ (reference sequence). The CDR3 spells CASQKGGNYNEQFF. The CDR3 region has the DNA TGTGCCAGCCAAAAGGGGGGTAATTACAATGAGCAGTTCTTC.

V and J are TRBV29-1 and TRBJ2-2, with TRBD1 matching over 8 bases. CDR1 and CDR2 (germline): SQVTM, ANQGSEA. The CDR3 spans 17 residues. The V and J ends lost 5 bases and 2 bases, in that order; junction bases with no gene match: 13. CDR3 sequence reads: CSVRTGIQHDNTGELFF. In DNA, the CDR3 is TGCAGCGTTCGGACAGGGATCCAACATGATAACACCGGGGAGCTGTTTTTT.

In its sample, this clonotype was seen a few times. V usage is TRBV7-9 and J usage is TRBJ2-7; D gene ambiguous. Trimming removed 5 bases from V and 0 bases from J, with 8 bases in between. The CDR3 totals 13 residues. Germline CDR1 and CDR2: SEHNR and FQNEAQ (reference sequence). The DNA of the CDR3 is TGTGCCAGCAGCACCAGCGCCTCCTACGAGCAGTACTTC. Encoded protein: CASSTSASYEQYF. The variable domain in full, completed from reference TRBV7-9 and TRBJ2-7, reads DTGVSQNPRHKITKRGQNVTFRCDPISEHNRLYWYRQTLGQGPEFLTYFQNEAQLEKSRLLSDRFSAERPKGSFSTLEIQRTEQGDSAMYLCASSTSASYEQYFGPGTRLTVT.

This chain links TRBV27 with TRBJ2-2; no clear D. CDR3 length: 12 residues. The germline V gene encodes CDR1 MNHEY and CDR2 SMNVEV (reference sequence). Between the trimmed V and J ends, which lost 5 bases and 6 bases, there was a span of 7 bases. CDR3 sequence (DNA): TGTGCCAGCAGTCGGCTAGCCGGGGAGCTGTTTTTT. Its protein is CASSRLAGELFF.

This chain connects TRBV9 to TRBJ2-1, with D unresolved. Germline CDR1 and CDR2: SGDLS and YYNGEE. Trimming removed 5 bases at V and 6 bases at J, with 12 bases between. The length of the CDR3 is 13 residues. The CDR3 region has the DNA TGTGCCAGCAGTCCCCCTAACCGCAATGAGCAGTTCTTC. This codes for CASSPPNRNEQFF.

This chain uses TRBV27 with TRBJ1-2; D gene uncertain. The germline gives CDR1 MNHEY, CDR2 SMNVEV (reference sequence). The CDR3 has 14 residues. V gave up 3 bases and J gave up 6 bases, with 14 bases separating them. The CDR3 DNA follows: TGTGCCAGCAGTTTTCTGGGGAAGTGGGATGGCTACACCTTC. This encodes CASSFLGKWDGYTF.

The rearrangement uses TRBV9 and TRBJ1-4; D is unresolved. The CDR3 length is 15 residues. Deletions cut 0 bases from V and 4 bases from J, with 10 bases between. CDR1 SGDLS and CDR2 YYNGEE come from the germline V gene. Here the CDR3 reads CASSVGAGLNEKLFF. The CDR3 nucleotides read TGTGCCAGCAGCGTAGGTGCGGGCCTTAATGAAAAACTGTTTTTT. Based on the CDR3 plus reference TRBV9 and TRBJ1-4, the full variable domain is DSGVTQTPKHLITATGQRVTLRCSPRSGDLSVYWYQQSLDQGLQFLIQYYNGEERAKGNILERFSAQQFPDLHSELNLSSLELGDSALYFCASSVGAGLNEKLFFGSGTQLSVL.

J is TRBJ2-5 and V is TRBV13; 9 nucleotides agree with TRBD2. The assigned J gene may be wrong: the sequence end matches TRBJ2-7 better. Germline V lookup: CDR1 PRHDT, CDR2 FYEKMQ (reference sequence). This CDR3 comprises 15 residues. The CDR3 nucleotides are TGTGCCAGCAGCTTCGGATTAGCGGGAGCCCCCGAGCAGTACTTC. It is translated as CASSFGLAGAPEQYF.

J is TRBJ2-1 and V is TRBV21-1. TRBV21-1 is a pseudogene locus. The CDR3 covers 12 residues. The CDR3 region has the DNA TGTGCCAGCAGCGCCCCTAGCAATGAGCAGTTCTTC. Translated: CASSAPSNEQFF.

This clonotype was seen many times. Its ends do not fully match the called genes, so a read error is possible. The rearrangement links TRBV4-1 to TRBJ2-7, with 8 bases aligning to TRBD1. From germline, CDR1 is MGHRA and CDR2 YSYEKL. The CDR3 length is 14 residues. The CDR3 bases are TGTGCCAGCAGCCATAGACAGGGGTCCTACGAGCAGTACTTC. Protein: CASSHRQGSYEQYF.